Reported below is one T cell receptor (beta chain). Its antigen is as yet unknown. V lost 3 bases, J lost 7 bases, and 8 bases lay in between. There are 12 residues in the CDR3. Germline V gives CDR1 LGHNT, CDR2 FRNRAP. This was the immunoSEQ version 4 assay in survey mode. The repertoire was sequenced with immunoSEQ multiplex PCR; TCRdb's copy has only in-frame clones and lacks some. The sample lists 25,000 to 35,000 clones, around 82% occurring once. These data come from a study of persistence of HIV-infected CD4 T cells. Cells were stimulated with CMV-infected fibroblast lysates at roughly 10 ug/mL. CD40L/CD69 double-negative CD45RO-high memory CD4+ T cells were collected.

This sequence joins TRBV12-5 and TRBJ2-3, with D uncertain. The sequencing here drew on CD4+ T cells sorted from PBMCs after approximately 20-hour stimulation, taken from a patient who received antiretroviral therapy. This clonotype originated in an adult woman with HIV who was CMV-seropositive. The CDR3 sequence: CASGFVTNTQYF. The DNA for the CDR3 is TGTGCTAGTGGTTTTGTTACCAATACGCAGTATTTT.